Listed below are T cell receptor beta chains from one sample, sequenced in a study of CD8+CD57+ T cells in acquired aplastic anemia. TCRdb independently ran MiXCR on the reads; one entry per CDR3 protein. The sample consists of hundreds of thousands of distinct CDR3 sequences, approximately 33% of them appearing once. Sequences were obtained from sorted CD4+, CD8+, or CD8+CD57+ T cells (not recorded which) from PBMCs. These receptors were obtained from a human donor with aplastic anemia. The CDR3 runs from the conserved cysteine through the conserved F or W. The D gene is left open where the match is weak. Size tells how often a clone was seen (once, few, many) or the class of an expanded clone, and some rows leave it out.

V gene	clone size	J gene	D gene	CDR3 DNA	CDR3 protein
TRBV30	few	TRBJ2-5	.	TGTGCCCATCGGGGAGAGGGGTATGAGACCCAGTACTTC	CAHRGEGYETQYF
TRBV7-6	.	TRBJ2-1	.	TGTGCCAGCAGATGGGACGGGGGGCCGGTAACGGCCTACAATGAGCAGTTCTTC	CASRWDGGPVTAYNEQFF
TRBV20-1	few	TRBJ2-1	TRBD2	TGCAGTGCTAGAGGGGGGACTAGCGGGTCCTACAATGAGCAGTTCTTC	CSARGGTSGSYNEQFF
TRBV5-1	.	TRBJ2-1	TRBD2	TGCGCCAGCAGCTTGTTGACTAGCGGGGCTAACAATGAGCAGTTCTTC	CASSLLTSGANNEQFF
TRBV3-1	few	TRBJ2-3	.	TGTGCCAGCAGCCGAACATCAGATACGCAGTATTTT	CASSRTSDTQYF
TRBV10-3	once	TRBJ1-2	.	TGTGCCATCAGCCCCTGGGGAGGGGTTGGCTACACCTTC	CAISPWGGVGYTF
TRBV5-1	few	TRBJ1-1	.	TGCGCCAGCAGCTCGTCACTGAACACTGAAGCTTTCTTT	CASSSSLNTEAFF
TRBV11-1	.	TRBJ1-3	.	TGTGCCAGCAGCTTATTCGGTCGGGGGGCTTTGCTAGAAAACACCATATATTTT	CASSLFGRGALLENTIYF
TRBV20-1	many	TRBJ2-5	TRBD1	TGCAGTGGCACAGAGGGACAGGGTCGGGCCCAGTACTTC	CSGTEGQGRAQYF
TRBV15	many	TRBJ2-7	.	TGTGCCACCAGCAGACGGGGGCAGTACAACGAGCAGTACTTC	CATSRRGQYNEQYF
TRBV25-1	many	TRBJ1-6	.	TGTGCCAACCAGTGGGATAATTCACCCCTCCACTTT	CANQWDNSPLHF
TRBV5-4	.	TRBJ2-1	.	TGTGCCAGCAACCCGAGACAGGGAGGCAATGAGCAGTTCTTC	CASNPRQGGNEQFF
TRBV7-9	.	TRBJ1-1	.	TGTACCAGCAGTCTCGGGGCGGACACTGAAGCTTTCTTT	CTSSLGADTEAFF
TRBV6-4	few	TRBJ1-4	.	TGTGCCAGCAGTGAGACACGGGACACGAAACTGTTTTTT	CASSETRDTKLFF
TRBV20-1	many	TRBJ2-7	.	TGCAGTGCTAGGGAAGATCGCGAGCAGTACTTC	CSAREDREQYF
TRBV28	.	TRBJ2-1	TRBD2	TGTGCCAGCAGAGAGACTAGCGGGAGTGCGTCCTACAATGAGCAGTTCTTC	CASRETSGSASYNEQFF
TRBV30	few	TRBJ2-7	.	TGTGCCTGGAGTGGTGCGTCCTACGAGCAGTACTTC	CAWSGASYEQYF
TRBV4-3	few	TRBJ1-2	TRBD1	TGCGCCAGCAGTCAGGGACAGAGAAGTGGCTACACCTTC	CASSQGQRSGYTF
TRBV20-1	.	TRBJ1-2	TRBD1	TGCAGTTACTCGACAGGGGCTAACTATGGCTACACCTTC	CSYSTGANYGYTF
TRBV29-1	many	TRBJ1-1	TRBD1	TGCAGCGTTGTGATCACAGGGGGGGTACAAGCTTTCTTT	CSVVITGGVQAFF
TRBV4-1	few	TRBJ1-5	.	TGCGCCAGCAGCCAAGACAGAAGCGGTATTTCGGGGCGAAATCAGCCCCAGCATTTT	CASSQDRSGISGRNQPQHF
TRBV5-1	.	TRBJ2-7	.	TGCGCCAGCAGCTCGGTTGGGGGTTGGTCGGACGAGCAGTACTTC	CASSSVGGWSDEQYF
TRBV7-9	many	TRBJ1-6	.	TGTGCCAGCAGCCGCCCACCTAATTCACCCCTCCACTTT	CASSRPPNSPLHF
TRBV4-3	.	TRBJ1-4	.	TGCGCCAGCAGCCAAGCTTCCGTAAATAATGAAAAACTGTTTTTT	CASSQASVNNEKLFF
TRBV27	.	TRBJ2-3	.	TGTGCCTCCAGGTTCGGGCCGGTGACAGATACGCAGTATTTT	CASRFGPVTDTQYF
TRBV12-3/TRBV12-4	.	TRBJ2-5	.	TGTGCCAGCAGTCTTAGACCGTTGGAGACCCAGTACTTC	CASSLRPLETQYF
TRBV11-2	.	TRBJ2-3	.	TGTGCCAGCAGCTTAGGTGCGGGCGTCACAGATACGCAGTATTTT	CASSLGAGVTDTQYF
TRBV20-1	many	TRBJ1-1	TRBD1	TGCAGTGCCAGAAGGGACAGGGTGAACACTGAAGCTTTCTTT	CSARRDRVNTEAFF
TRBV19	many	TRBJ2-7	.	TGTGCCAGTAGTATCGGTTGGGGGGGCTCTGTCGAGCAGTACTTC	CASSIGWGGSVEQYF
TRBV6-1	.	TRBJ1-2	.	TGTGCCAGCAGGTCTGGGGAAGGCTATGGCTACACCTTC	CASRSGEGYGYTF
TRBV7-2	.	TRBJ2-5	.	TGTGCCAGCAGCCCTATGAGGATGAGGGAGACCCAGTACTTC	CASSPMRMRETQYF
TRBV7-3	few	TRBJ2-3	TRBD1	TGTGCCAGCAGCATACAGGGGCGAAAGGTGGGGGACACAGATACGCAGTATTTT	CASSIQGRKVGDTDTQYF
TRBV20-1	.	TRBJ2-7	TRBD1	TGCAGTGCTAGAGGCGACACGGGGACAGGGGGGTCCCACGAGCAGTACTTC	CSARGDTGTGGSHEQYF
TRBV15	.	TRBJ1-3	TRBD1	TGTGCCACCGGACAGGGAAGCTCTGGAAACACCATATATTTT	CATGQGSSGNTIYF
TRBV7-9	many	TRBJ1-3	.	TGTGCCAGCAGCTTACAGAACACCATATATTTT	CASSLQNTIYF
TRBV20-1	once	TRBJ1-1	.	TGCAGTGCTAGCGCCCCAGGAGGGGGAACTGAAGCTTTCTTT	CSASAPGGGTEAFF
TRBV7-9	.	TRBJ2-3	.	TGTGCCAGCGGCTTAGTTGGGGTAGCAGATACGCAGTATTTT	CASGLVGVADTQYF
TRBV25-1	.	TRBJ2-1	.	TGTGCCAGCAGTGCTGACAGTGCTCTCTCCTACAATGAGCAGTTCTTC	CASSADSALSYNEQFF
TRBV7-3	many	TRBJ2-5	TRBD1	TGTGCCAGCAGCCCATCTTCCGGGACAGGAGAGACCCAGTACTTC	CASSPSSGTGETQYF
TRBV7-9	.	TRBJ1-1	.	TGTGCCAGCAGCTTTTTAGGGGTAAACACTGAAGCTTTCTTT	CASSFLGVNTEAFF
TRBV4-3	.	TRBJ1-2	TRBD1	TGCGCCAGCAGCCAGGACACCTCGGACAGGCCTTATGGCTACACCTTC	CASSQDTSDRPYGYTF
TRBV2	many	TRBJ1-2	.	TGTGCCAGCAGGGGGGACGGAAACTATGGCTACACCTTC	CASRGDGNYGYTF
TRBV20-1	.	TRBJ2-1	.	TGCAGTGCTACCACTAGTTCGGTATACAATGAGCAGTTCTTC	CSATTSSVYNEQFF
TRBV29-1	many	TRBJ1-1	.	TGCAGCGTCGAGAAGATGGGTCAGGGTGGAGGAGCTTTCTTT	CSVEKMGQGGGAFF